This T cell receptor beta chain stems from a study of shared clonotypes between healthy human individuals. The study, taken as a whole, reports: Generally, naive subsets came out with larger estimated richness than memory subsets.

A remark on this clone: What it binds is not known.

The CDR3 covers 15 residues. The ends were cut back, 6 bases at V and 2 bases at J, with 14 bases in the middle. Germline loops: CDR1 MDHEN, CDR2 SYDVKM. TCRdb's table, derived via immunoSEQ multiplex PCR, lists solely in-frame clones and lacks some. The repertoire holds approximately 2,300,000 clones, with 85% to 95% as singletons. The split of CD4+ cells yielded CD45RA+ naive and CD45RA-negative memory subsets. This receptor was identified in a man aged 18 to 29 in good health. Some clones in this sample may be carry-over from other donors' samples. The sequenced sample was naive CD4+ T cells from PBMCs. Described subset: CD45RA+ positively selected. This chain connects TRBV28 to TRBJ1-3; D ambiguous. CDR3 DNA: TGTGCCAGCAGGCCAACGGGATCCGCTGGAAACACCATATATTTT. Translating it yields CASRPTGSAGNTIYF. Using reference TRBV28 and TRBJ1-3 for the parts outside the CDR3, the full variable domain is DVKVTQSSRYLVKRTGEKVFLECVQDMDHENMFWYRQDPGLGLRLIYFSYDVKMKEKGDIPEGYSVSREKKERFSLILESASTNQTSMYLCASRPTGSAGNTIYFGEGSWLTVV.